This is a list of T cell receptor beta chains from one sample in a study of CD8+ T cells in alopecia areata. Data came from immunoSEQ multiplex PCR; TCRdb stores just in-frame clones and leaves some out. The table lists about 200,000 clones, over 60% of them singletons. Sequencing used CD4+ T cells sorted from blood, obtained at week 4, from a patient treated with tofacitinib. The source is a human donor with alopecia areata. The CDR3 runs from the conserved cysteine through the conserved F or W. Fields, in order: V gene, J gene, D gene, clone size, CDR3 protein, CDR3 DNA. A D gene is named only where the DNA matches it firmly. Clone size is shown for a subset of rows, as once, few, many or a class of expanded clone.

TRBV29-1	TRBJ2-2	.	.	CSVDRGTGTNTGELFF	TGCAGCGTTGATAGGGGAACAGGGACGAACACCGGGGAGCTGTTTTTT
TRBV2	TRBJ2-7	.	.	CASSSNMYEQYF	TGTGCCAGCAGTTCCAACATGTACGAGCAGTACTTC
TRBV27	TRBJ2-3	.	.	CASSFAGRTDTQYF	TGTGCCAGCAGTTTCGCGGGGCGAACAGATACGCAGTATTTT
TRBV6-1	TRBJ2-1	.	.	CASSVPSVHSYNEQFF	TGTGCCAGCAGTGTTCCTAGCGTCCACTCCTACAATGAGCAGTTCTTC
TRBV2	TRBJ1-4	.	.	CASSGFSSGRGNEKLFF	TGTGCCAGCAGTGGGTTTTCTTCTGGCCGTGGGAATGAAAAACTGTTTTTT
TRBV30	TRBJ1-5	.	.	CAWSGLPGTQPQHF	TGTGCCTGGAGTGGTTTACCGGGTACGCAGCCCCAGCATTTT
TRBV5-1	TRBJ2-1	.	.	CASSLLPRSEYNEQFF	TGCGCCAGCAGCTTGCTTCCGCGGAGTGAGTACAATGAGCAGTTCTTC
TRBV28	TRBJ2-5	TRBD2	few	CASSLAGVLQETQYF	TGTGCCAGCAGTTTGGCGGGGGTCCTTCAAGAGACCCAGTACTTC
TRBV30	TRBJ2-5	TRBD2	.	CAWQSGGLKETQYF	TGTGCCTGGCAGAGCGGGGGGTTAAAAGAGACCCAGTACTTC
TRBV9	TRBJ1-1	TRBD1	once	CASSVGQGLNTEAFF	TGTGCCAGCAGCGTCGGACAGGGGTTGAACACTGAAGCTTTCTTT
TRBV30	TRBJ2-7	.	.	CAWPRDLYEQYF	TGTGCCTGGCCCCGGGACCTCTACGAGCAGTACTTC
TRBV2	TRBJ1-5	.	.	CASGRDLQPQHF	TGTGCCAGCGGCAGAGACCTTCAGCCCCAGCATTTT
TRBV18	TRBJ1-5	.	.	CASSPDSVKESNQPQHF	TGTGCCAGCTCACCAGACAGCGTCAAAGAGAGCAATCAGCCCCAGCATTTT
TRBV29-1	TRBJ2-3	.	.	CSGRLVADTQYF	TGCAGCGGAAGACTAGTGGCAGATACGCAGTATTTT
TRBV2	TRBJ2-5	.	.	CASSPQWETQYF	TGTGCCAGCAGTCCTCAATGGGAGACCCAGTACTTC
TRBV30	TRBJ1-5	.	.	CAWSEYQANQPQHF	TGTGCCTGGAGCGAATATCAAGCTAATCAGCCCCAGCATTTT
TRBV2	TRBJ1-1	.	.	CASSEQGNTEAFF	TGTGCCAGCAGTGAACAGGGGAACACTGAAGCTTTCTTT
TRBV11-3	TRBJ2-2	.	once	CASSSGLSSTGELFF	TGTGCCAGCAGCTCTGGCTTATCCTCCACCGGGGAGCTGTTTTTT
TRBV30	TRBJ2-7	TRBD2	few	CAWSVGGSSYEQYF	TGTGCCTGGAGTGTGGGGGGGAGCTCCTACGAGCAGTACTTC
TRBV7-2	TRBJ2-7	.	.	CASSARYRVYEQYF	TGTGCCAGCAGCGCCAGGTACAGGGTCTACGAGCAGTACTTC
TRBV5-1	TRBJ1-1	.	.	CASSLDSASNTEAFF	TGCGCCAGCAGCTTGGACTCAGCCTCGAACACTGAAGCTTTCTTT
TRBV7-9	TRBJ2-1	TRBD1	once	CASSLRDSYNEQFF	TGTGCCAGCAGCTTACGGGACAGCTACAATGAGCAGTTCTTC
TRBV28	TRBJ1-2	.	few	CASSYHRVGGGYTF	TGTGCCAGCAGTTACCATAGGGTTGGAGGGGGCTACACCTTC
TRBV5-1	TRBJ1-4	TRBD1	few	CASSAGQGQTGEKLFF	TGCGCCAGCAGCGCGGGACAGGGGCAAACCGGGGAAAAACTGTTTTTT
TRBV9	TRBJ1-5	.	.	CASSRSPDTDQPQHF	TGTGCCAGCAGTCGTAGCCCGGACACTGATCAGCCCCAGCATTTT
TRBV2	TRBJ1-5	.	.	CAIGQPQHF	TGTGCCATAGGTCAGCCCCAGCATTTT
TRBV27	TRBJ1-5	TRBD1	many	CASSPLGFDRGRQPQHF	TGTGCCAGCAGTCCCCTCGGCTTCGACAGGGGCCGGCAGCCCCAGCATTTT
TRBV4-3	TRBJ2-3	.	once	CAIQSPRGEPADTQYF	TGCGCCATCCAAAGTCCTCGAGGGGAGCCGGCAGATACGCAGTATTTT
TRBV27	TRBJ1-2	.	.	CASSQGGNYGYTF	TGTGCCAGCAGCCAGGGAGGGAACTATGGCTACACCTTC
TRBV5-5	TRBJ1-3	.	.	CASSLEEDYSGNTIYF	TGTGCCAGCAGCTTGGAAGAAGATTACTCTGGAAACACCATATATTTT
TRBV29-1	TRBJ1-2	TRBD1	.	CSGGQGADGYTF	TGCAGCGGAGGACAGGGGGCGGATGGCTACACCTTC
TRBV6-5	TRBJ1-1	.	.	CASSQQNTEAFF	TGTGCCAGCAGTCAACAGAACACTGAAGCTTTCTTT
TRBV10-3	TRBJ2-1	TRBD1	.	CAINRGADNEQFF	TGTGCCATCAACAGGGGGGCCGACAATGAGCAGTTCTTC
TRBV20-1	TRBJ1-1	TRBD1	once	CSAQGDPEAFF	TGCAGTGCCCAGGGGGACCCTGAAGCTTTCTTT
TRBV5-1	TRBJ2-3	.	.	CASGYLGSTDTQYF	TGCGCCAGCGGCTATCTGGGGTCCACAGATACGCAGTATTTT
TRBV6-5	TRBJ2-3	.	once	CASSYLITDTQYF	TGTGCCAGCAGTTACTTAATCACAGATACGCAGTATTTT
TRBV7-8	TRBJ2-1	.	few	CASSVTILGNEQFF	TGTGCCAGCAGCGTGACAATACTGGGCAATGAGCAGTTCTTC
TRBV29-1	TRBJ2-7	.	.	CSVPGQGNSYEQYF	TGCAGCGTCCCGGGGCAGGGGAACTCCTACGAGCAGTACTTC
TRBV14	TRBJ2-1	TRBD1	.	CASSLHRGQGNEQFF	TGTGCCAGCAGCCTTCACAGGGGGCAGGGCAATGAGCAGTTCTTC
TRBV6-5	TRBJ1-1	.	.	CASSPGGALPAEAFF	TGTGCCAGCAGTCCGGGGGGAGCGCTTCCCGCTGAAGCTTTCTTT
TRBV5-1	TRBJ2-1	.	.	CASRAAPSESYNEQFF	TGCGCCAGCAGGGCCGCCCCTTCCGAATCCTACAATGAGCAGTTCTTC
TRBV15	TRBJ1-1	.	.	CATSTRQEDTEAFF	TGTGCCACCAGCACAAGACAGGAAGACACTGAAGCTTTCTTT
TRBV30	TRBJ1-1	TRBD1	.	CAWRARGQGDTEAFF	TGTGCCTGGAGGGCCCGGGGACAGGGGGACACTGAAGCTTTCTTT
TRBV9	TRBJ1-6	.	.	CASSVEEGVGSPLHF	TGTGCCAGCAGCGTAGAAGAAGGGGTGGGCTCACCCCTCCACTTT
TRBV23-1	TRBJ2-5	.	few	CASSQSAQWRTQYF	TGCGCCAGCAGTCAATCGGCACAGTGGAGGACCCAGTACTTC
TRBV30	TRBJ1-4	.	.	CAWMNRGEKLFF	TGTGCCTGGATGAACAGAGGTGAAAAACTGTTTTTT